The 17 T cell receptor beta chains below all came from one sample that was sequenced in a study of T-cell memory formation after mild COVID-19. TCRdb redid the calling of the 5' RACE reads with MiXCR, one entry per CDR3 protein. The top ten hold around two fifths of the sample, which has fewer than 95,000 distinct CDR3 sequences, roughly 16% seen once. Source material: PBMCs or a T cell subset sorted from them (not recorded which). The receptors derive from a man aged 18 to 30 who had mild COVID-19 (a few samples of this study predate the infection). Cell type and time point are not known.

The chain has TRBV29-1 and TRBJ1-1; D is unclear. V was pared by 0 bases and J by 4 bases, with 6 bases between. This CDR3 is 12 amino acids long. CDR1 SQVTM and CDR2 ANQGSEA come from the germline V gene. The CDR3 DNA sequence: TGCAGCGTTGAAGAGTTTGGCACTGAAGCTTTCTTT. Protein: CSVEEFGTEAFF.

This clonotype was seen a handful of times. This chain links TRBV9 with TRBJ2-1, with D possibly matching TRBD2 (6 bases). V lost 4 bases to trimming and J lost 2 bases, with 19 bases between them. CDR1 and CDR2 (germline): SGDLS, YYNGEE. There are 17 residues in the CDR3. The CDR3 DNA reads as TGTGCCAGCAGCCTTACGGATCGGGCGGGGCCCTACAATGAGCAGTTCTTC. It is translated as CASSLTDRAGPYNEQFF.

V usage is TRBV28 and J usage is TRBJ1-3; the match to TRBD1 covers 10 bases. The CDR3 extends over 15 amino acids. The V gene end was trimmed by 5 bases and the J gene end by 0 bases; junction bases not matched to a gene: 1. Germline lookup yields CDR1 MDHEN and CDR2 SYDVKM. In nucleotides, the CDR3 is TGTGCCAGCAGTGACAGGGGGCTCTCTGGAAACACCATATATTTT. Translating gives CASSDRGLSGNTIYF.

The chain employs TRBV5-1 and TRBJ2-3, with TRBD1 as a possible D gene (6 bases). V gave up 0 bases and J gave up 0 bases, with 14 bases separating them. Germline assignment: CDR1 SGHRS and CDR2 YFSETQ. This CDR3 contains 17 residues. The CDR3 protein is CASSLAGRRGSTDTQYF. In nucleotides, the CDR3 is TGCGCCAGCAGCTTGGCGGGGCGCAGGGGCAGCACAGATACGCAGTATTTT.

The V and J genes are TRBV19 and TRBJ1-1, with 8 nucleotides matching TRBD1. V lost 5 bases, J lost 4 bases, and 9 bases stayed unmatched. Germline CDR1 and CDR2: LNHDA and SQIVND (reference sequence). The CDR3 consists of 15 residues. CDR3 sequence (DNA): TGTGCCAGTAGTGCCGGACAGGGAGGAGGCACTGAAGCTTTCTTT. It encodes CASSAGQGGGTEAFF.

This clonotype has more than one count but fewer than ten. The genes are TRBV7-2 and TRBJ2-2; a weak D match, TRBD1 (6 bases). Trimming took 1 base from V and 4 from J, leaving 13 bases between them. Germline V gene sequence: CDR1 SGHTA, CDR2 FQGNSA. CDR3 length: 16 residues. CDR3: CASSLGGPGSTGELFF. DNA for the CDR3: TGTGCCAGCAGCTTAGGGGGGCCGGGGAGCACCGGGGAGCTGTTTTTT.

This clonotype was detected only a few times. The chain combines TRBV29-1 with TRBJ2-2; no clear D gene. This CDR3 contains 14 residues. The V end was cut by 0 bases, the J end by 3 bases, with 8 bases between. Germline lookup yields CDR1 SQVTM and CDR2 ANQGSEA. In DNA form, the CDR3 reads TGCAGCGTTGAAGAAGAAGGGTACACCGGGGAGCTGTTTTTT. As protein: CSVEEEGYTGELFF.

This clonotype showed up many times. This chain joins TRBV21-1 and TRBJ2-7; TRBD2, as called in the table, went unchecked against the DNA. TRBV21-1 is designated a pseudogene. CDR3 length: 10 residues. CDR3 residues: CASSKAEGYV. As DNA, the CDR3 is TGTGCCAGCAGCAAAGCAGAGGGTTACGTC.

The chain uses TRBV15 and TRBJ2-5; D not certain. The CDR3 loop spans 15 amino acids. CDR1 is LNHNV and CDR2 is YYDKDF in the germline V gene (reference sequence). Between the trimmed V and J ends, which lost 1 base and 1 base, there was a span of 10 bases. The CDR3 spells CATSRASSVQETQYF. CDR3 DNA: TGTGCCACCAGCAGAGCCTCTTCCGTCCAAGAGACCCAGTACTTC.

This clonotype was observed a handful of times. The chain employs TRBV7-6 and TRBJ2-1; the D is unclear. CDR1 is SGHVS and CDR2 is FNYEAQ in the germline V gene. V lost 5 bases and J 15 bases, leaving 14 bases between the germline ends. The CDR3 has 11 residues. CDR3 coding DNA: TGTGCCAGCAGCCCTCAAGCCGGGCGGTTCTTC. It yields the protein CASSPQAGRFF.

In its sample, this clonotype was seen a few times. The gene calls are TRBV4-3 and TRBJ1-2; maybe TRBD1 (6 bases). Germline V gene data show CDR1 as LGHNA and CDR2 as YSLEER. The CDR3 covers 14 residues. Trimming took 8 bases from V and 3 from J, leaving 16 bases between them. CDR3 sequence (DNA): TGCGCCAGCGGTTCAGGGGTTGGTGACTATGGCTACACCTTC. Its protein is CASGSGVGDYGYTF.

The rearrangement uses TRBV4-1 and TRBJ1-1, with 10 bases identical to TRBD1. The germline CDR1 and CDR2 sequences are MGHRA and YSYEKL. J was trimmed by 1 base and V by 4 bases; bases with no gene match: 3. The CDR3 spans 15 residues. The CDR3: CASSPGQGKNTEAFF. CDR3 coding DNA: TGCGCCAGCAGCCCGGGACAGGGGAAGAACACTGAAGCTTTCTTT.

This clonotype was found many times. The chain employs TRBV7-9 and TRBJ2-3; D is unresolved. CDR1 is SEHNR and CDR2 is FQNEAQ in the germline V gene (reference sequence). V lost 4 bases and J 2 bases, leaving 13 bases between the germline ends. CDR3 length: 15 residues. This CDR3 is CASSSTGQNTDTQYF. Here the CDR3 DNA reads TGTGCCAGCAGCTCAACCGGGCAGAACACAGATACGCAGTATTTT.

The CDR3 DNA sequence: TGTGCCAGCAGTCCCTCGGGGTGGGATAATTCACCCCTCCACTTT. Protein sequence: CASSPSGWDNSPLHF. The chain joins TRBV12-3 or TRBV12-4 to TRBJ1-6, with D uncertain. The V gene lost 5 bases and the J gene lost 5 bases, with 13 bases spanning the gap. This CDR3 region has 15 residues.

The chain employs TRBV5-4 and TRBJ2-7; D tentatively fits TRBD1 or TRBD2 (5 bases each). The germline V and J ends were trimmed by 4 bases and 1 base, with 12 bases remaining between them. CDR1 and CDR2 from the germline V gene are SGHNT and YYREEE (reference sequence). The CDR3 is made up of 14 amino acids. CDR3 nucleotide sequence: TGTGCCAGCAGCCAAGGTGGGGGATCCTACGAGCAGTACTTC. The encoded protein is CASSQGGGSYEQYF.

This clonotype has more than one count but fewer than ten. The chain couples TRBV4-2 to TRBJ2-7, with D perhaps TRBD1 (5 bases). Germline-derived CDR1 and CDR2 are LGHNA and YNFKEQ. The CDR3 is made up of 15 amino acids. V gave up 1 base and J gave up 6 bases, with 16 bases separating them. CDR3: CASSQGANPRAEQYF. The CDR3 DNA reads TGTGCCAGCAGCCAAGGGGCCAACCCCAGGGCCGAGCAGTACTTC.

This clonotype has more than one count but fewer than ten. The V call is TRBV10-1, the J call TRBJ2-1, with 9 bases lining up with TRBD2. Germline V lookup: CDR1 WNHNN, CDR2 SYGVQD (reference sequence). Trimming at V came to 4 bases and at J to 8 bases, leaving 9 bases not matched to a gene. The CDR3 is made up of 15 amino acids. DNA for the CDR3: TGCGCCAGCAGTGTGGCGGGGGGGCCAGGTGATGAGCAGTTCTTC. The encoded protein is CASSVAGGPGDEQFF.